The clone carrying this TCR beta chain was seen just once. The source of the sample is a study of CD8 T cells in Susac syndrome. Random-hexamer reverse transcription was applied to roughly 0.45 to 1 ug RNA. TCRdb itself ran the immunoSEQ multiplex PCR reads through MiXCR, one entry per CDR3 protein. Here the sample spans around 200,000 distinct CDR3 sequences, roughly 94% being singletons. V was clipped by 5 bases and J by 6 bases, with 4 bases between them. Germline V gives CDR1 SQVTM, CDR2 ANQGSEA. There are 9 residues in the CDR3. The source material was CD4+ T cells from PBMCs. This TCR derives from a human donor with multiple sclerosis. The chain employs TRBV29-1 and TRBJ1-2; no clear D gene. Here the CDR3 reads CSVSDGYTF. CDR3 sequence (DNA): TGCAGCGTTTCAGATGGCTACACCTTC.